This T cell receptor (beta chain) was profiled in a study of T cells in women clearing cervical HPV infection. With 0 bases removed from V and 6 bases from J, the gap between germline ends came to 9 bases. This CDR3 is 13 amino acids long. CDR1 LNHDA and CDR2 SQIVND come from the germline V gene (reference sequence). Profiling relied on immunoSEQ multiplex PCR, and the TCRdb table lists in-frame clones only, not all of them. This repertoire includes tens of thousands of clones. Of note for this clone: The CDR3 extends 3 residues past the end of the read, so its final part is completed from the germline J gene.

The specimen was blood buffy coat. This sequence was found in a woman between 18 and 75 years old with a cervical HPV16 infection that either progressed to CIN3+ or cleared (not recorded which). The chain carries TRBV19 and TRBJ2-7; D is ambiguous. The CDR3 reads CASSIERVGEQYF. The sequenced part of the CDR3 DNA is TGTGCCAGTAGTATAGAAAGGGTTGGCGAG.